These T cell receptor beta chains were read from a single sample in a study of blood T cell repertoires in COVID-19. TCRdb's table, derived via immunoSEQ multiplex PCR, lists solely in-frame clones and lacks some. The sample yields 100,000 or so clones, more than 85% seen once. Specimen: peripheral blood. Receptors originate from a man between 45 and 60 years old with active or convalescent COVID-19. CDR3s leave out the opening cysteine and the closing phenylalanine or tryptophan. Fields, in order: V gene, J gene, CDR3 protein.

V: TRBV7-8; J: TRBJ1-2; CDR3: ASSPDRDVGYT
V: TRBV19; J: TRBJ2-5; CDR3: ASSRDRGQETQY
V: TRBV19; J: TRBJ1-6; CDR3: ASSPDRGGDSPLH
V: TRBV3-1/TRBV3-2; J: TRBJ1-1; CDR3: ASTPEGLSGVGTEAF
V: TRBV11-2; J: TRBJ2-7; CDR3: ASSSPHQGAYEQY
V: TRBV29-1; J: TRBJ2-5; CDR3: SVEWGLAGGPGTQY
V: TRBV23-1; J: TRBJ2-5; CDR3: ARERGRFQETQY
V: TRBV6-5; J: TRBJ1-5; CDR3: ASSSGSYQPQH
V: TRBV5-1; J: TRBJ2-3; CDR3: ASSFSGATDTQY
V: TRBV5-1; J: TRBJ2-5; CDR3: ASSLDGRGAQETQY
V: TRBV21-1; J: TRBJ1-5; CDR3: ASTDSLNQPQH
V: TRBV6-4; J: TRBJ1-2; CDR3: ASSDSSGSSYT
V: TRBV27; J: TRBJ1-1; CDR3: ASSRDSIMNTEAF
V: TRBV19; J: TRBJ1-1; CDR3: ASSVSSGRTEAF
V: TRBV4-2; J: TRBJ2-1; CDR3: ASSQSGGSYNEQF
V: TRBV9; J: TRBJ2-1; CDR3: ASSPGNSYNEQF
V: TRBV7-2; J: TRBJ2-1; CDR3: ASSLWSSGAYNEQF
V: TRBV10-3; J: TRBJ1-5; CDR3: AISRQGNQEQPQH
V: TRBV27; J: TRBJ2-1; CDR3: ASTSGTLRSEQF
V: TRBV19; J: TRBJ1-2; CDR3: ASSIGTSNYGYT
V: TRBV5-8; J: TRBJ1-5; CDR3: ASSLEAGNQPQH
V: TRBV19; J: TRBJ1-1; CDR3: ASSSGQGEVRRTEAF
V: TRBV6-5; J: TRBJ1-4; CDR3: ASSPGGIKEKLF
V: TRBV2; J: TRBJ1-3; CDR3: ASSESEVGQAGSGNTIY
V: TRBV28; J: TRBJ1-4; CDR3: ASSPQGAREKLF
V: TRBV9; J: TRBJ2-3; CDR3: ASSVNPDRVGTQY
V: TRBV7-7; J: TRBJ2-5; CDR3: ASSDGQAFIETQY
V: TRBV19; J: TRBJ2-7; CDR3: AIDGVSTEQY
V: TRBV6-4; J: TRBJ1-4; CDR3: ASSHEGQGAKLF
V: TRBV19; J: TRBJ1-2; CDR3: ASSLQTGGEKENYGYT
V: TRBV24-1; J: TRBJ2-1; CDR3: ATSATSGGTNTYNEQF
V: TRBV10-1; J: TRBJ2-1; CDR3: ASSSGGDGNEQF
V: TRBV28; J: TRBJ1-6; CDR3: ASSVDRESPLH
V: TRBV29-1; J: TRBJ2-3; CDR3: SVETGATDTQY
V: TRBV5-1; J: TRBJ2-7; CDR3: ASRSTGTSGGAYEQY
V: TRBV19; J: TRBJ1-5; CDR3: ASSIDPGQGADQPQH
V: TRBV4-3; J: TRBJ2-7; CDR3: ASSQDSGGRRN
V: TRBV4-1; J: TRBJ2-5; CDR3: ASSQDGRPGETQY
V: TRBV20-1; J: TRBJ2-7; CDR3: SASAMGGGYEQY
V: TRBV7-9; J: TRBJ2-5; CDR3: ASSLAIAGLSETQY
V: TRBV29-1; J: TRBJ2-5; CDR3: SVEGSKETQY
V: TRBV19; J: TRBJ2-5; CDR3: ASSIRRLAGAQETQY
V: TRBV6-5; J: TRBJ1-1; CDR3: ASRSLQNTEAF
V: TRBV5-4; J: TRBJ2-5; CDR3: ASSSRTGRDVETQY
V: TRBV11-2; J: TRBJ2-3; CDR3: ASSFGSSTDTQY
V: TRBV10-3; J: TRBJ2-1; CDR3: AISEAGTSYNEQF
V: TRBV18; J: TRBJ1-2; CDR3: ASSRGQGTDGYT
V: TRBV28; J: TRBJ2-3; CDR3: ASSLEGATDTQY
V: TRBV7-2; J: TRBJ1-1; CDR3: ASSQGMNTEAF
V: TRBV28; J: TRBJ2-7; CDR3: ASSFSSGGSHEQY
V: TRBV11-1; J: TRBJ1-2; CDR3: ASSPRTDNYGYT
V: TRBV30; J: TRBJ1-3; CDR3: AWSVGLSGNTIY
V: TRBV7-2; J: TRBJ1-4; CDR3: ASSYTSTNEKLF
V: TRBV19; J: TRBJ2-3; CDR3: ASSTPLADSTDTQY